This TCR beta chain was recorded in a study of CD8+ T cells in alopecia areata. Study details: Tofacitinib ran for 6 to 18 months before 6 months off drug. Study-level points and caveats: Tofacitinib produced a significant decrease in scalp clonality and in expanded CD8+ clones among the top 100.

Treatment here: oral pan-JAK inhibitor, 5-10 mg twice daily. Peripheral blood and lesional scalp punch biopsies came from alopecia areata patients. Once RNA had been extracted, it was reverse transcribed into cDNA to act as the sequencing template. Some clones are missing from TCRdb's copy, which holds only in-frame ones; the method was immunoSEQ multiplex PCR. The repertoire holds under 350,000 clones, with 55% to 70% as singletons. About this clone: Its specificity is not known.

The receptor comes from a human donor with alopecia areata. Sample: CD4+ T cells sorted from blood, taken at week 24, from a patient treated with tofacitinib.

This CDR3 reads CASSLEGAGGYTF. CDR3 DNA sequence: TGTGCCAGCAGCTTGGAGGGGGCGGGTGGCTACACCTTC. The chain has TRBV5-4 and TRBJ1-2; TRBD1 matches 7 bases. Germline loops: CDR1 SGHNT, CDR2 YYREEE (reference sequence). The CDR3 length is 13 residues. The V segment lost 0 bases and the J segment 7 bases; nucleotides outside the gene matches: 3.